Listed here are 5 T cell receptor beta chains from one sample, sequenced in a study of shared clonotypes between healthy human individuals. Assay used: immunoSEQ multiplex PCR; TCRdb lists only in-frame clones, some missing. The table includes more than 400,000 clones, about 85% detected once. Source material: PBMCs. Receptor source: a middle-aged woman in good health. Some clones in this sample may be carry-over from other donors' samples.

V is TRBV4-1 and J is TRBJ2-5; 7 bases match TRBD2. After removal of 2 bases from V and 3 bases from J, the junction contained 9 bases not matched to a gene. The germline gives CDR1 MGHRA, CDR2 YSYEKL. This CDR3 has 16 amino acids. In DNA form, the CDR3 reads TGCGCCAGCAGCCAATATAACCCTCGGGGGGAAGAGACCCAGTACTTC. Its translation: CASSQYNPRGEETQYF.

The CDR3 here is CASSLKTSPNTGELFF. In DNA, the CDR3 is TGCGCCAGCAGCTTGAAGACTAGCCCGAACACCGGGGAGCTGTTTTTT. This chain links TRBV5-1 with TRBJ2-2; 7 positions match TRBD2. This CDR3 contains 16 residues. Germline-derived CDR1 and CDR2 are SGHRS and YFSETQ. V lost 1 base to trimming and J lost 0 bases; unmatched junction nucleotides: 3.

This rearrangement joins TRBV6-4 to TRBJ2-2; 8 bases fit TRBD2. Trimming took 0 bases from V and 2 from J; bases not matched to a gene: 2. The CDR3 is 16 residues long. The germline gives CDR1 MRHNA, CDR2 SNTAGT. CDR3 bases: TGTGCCAGCAGTGACTCTAGCGGGGAAAACACCGGGGAGCTGTTTTTT. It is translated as CASSDSSGENTGELFF.

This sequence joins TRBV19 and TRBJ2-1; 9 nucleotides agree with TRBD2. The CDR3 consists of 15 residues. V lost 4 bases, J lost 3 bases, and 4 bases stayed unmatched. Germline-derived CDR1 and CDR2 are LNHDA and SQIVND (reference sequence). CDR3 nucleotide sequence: TGTGCCAGTAGTAAGGGAGCGGGAGGCTACAATGAGCAGTTCTTC. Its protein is CASSKGAGGYNEQFF.

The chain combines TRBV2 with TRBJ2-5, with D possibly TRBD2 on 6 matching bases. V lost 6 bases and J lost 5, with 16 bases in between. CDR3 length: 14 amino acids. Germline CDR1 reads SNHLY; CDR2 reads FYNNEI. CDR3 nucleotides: TGTGCCAGCAGCCGGGACTTAGCGGTGGAGACCCAGTACTTC. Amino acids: CASSRDLAVETQYF.